The following is a T cell receptor (beta chain) sequence with its context. The Seattle site enrolled patients during active infection and followed them longitudinally. Germline V CDR1 and CDR2: LNHDA, SQIVND (reference sequence). The CDR3 extends over 14 amino acids. V gave up 6 bases and J gave up 5 bases; unmatched junction bases: 9. The data originate from a study of blood T cell repertoires in COVID-19. Study overall: There were acute and convalescent COVID-19 samples, and they came from the United States, Italy and Spain.

Original handling: Counts of nucleated cells, estimated from reference gene primer amplification, were obtained. Assay used: immunoSEQ multiplex PCR; TCRdb lists only in-frame clones, some missing. That table gives V, J and clone size, and the DNA gave D and trimming. The sample holds about 170,000 clones, more than 85% seen once. The genes are TRBV19 and TRBJ2-7, with 8 bases matching TRBD2. Material: peripheral blood. The sequence derives from a woman of 80 years or more with COVID-19, enrolled during active disease. The CDR3 loop is CASSRGLVENEQYF. For the CDR3, the DNA is TGTGCCAGTAGCCGGGGACTAGTTGAGAACGAGCAGTACTTC.